The 32 T cell receptor beta chains given below trace back to one sample, sequenced in a study of monozygotic twins with inflammatory bowel disease. TCRdb reanalyzed the 5' RACE reads, giving one entry per CDR3 protein sequence and no DNA. This sample contains about 300,000 distinct CDR3 sequences. Sequenced sample: blood. The source of these receptors is a human donor with ulcerative colitis or Crohn's disease, or a healthy co-twin of an affected twin (not recorded which).

The chain has TRBV7-3 and TRBJ2-1; the D call of TRBD2 rests on TCRdb alone, since no DNA is present to check it. The germline V gene has CDR1 SGHTA and CDR2 FQGTGA. The CDR3 runs 16 residues. The CDR3 reads CASSSRTSGGAKEQFF.

The chain employs TRBV30 and TRBJ2-5; the D call of TRBD1 rests on TCRdb alone, since no DNA is present to check it. Germline V lookup: CDR1 GTSNPN, CDR2 SVGIG (reference sequence). The CDR3 extends over 14 amino acids. CDR3 sequence: CAWSVRRGVETQYF.

The CDR3 is CASRRLAGGEDTQYF. This chain uses TRBV7-9 with TRBJ2-3; TCRdb returns TRBD2, unconfirmable since there is no DNA. The germline V gene encodes CDR1 SEHNR and CDR2 FQNEAQ (reference sequence). This CDR3 region has 15 residues. Complete variable domain (other parts from reference TRBV7-9 and TRBJ2-3): DTGVSQNPRHKITKRGQNVTFRCDPISEHNRLYWYRQTLGQGPEFLTYFQNEAQLEKSRLLSDRFSAERPKGSFSTLEIQRTEQGDSAMYLCASRRLAGGEDTQYFGPGTRLTVL.

The chain uses TRBV28 and TRBJ2-7; TCRdb outputs TRBD2, but without DNA this stays unchecked. Germline V lookup: CDR1 MDHEN, CDR2 SYDVKM. The CDR3 covers 16 residues. The CDR3 reads CASSPSGSGSLYEQYF. The full variable domain, in which reference TRBV28 and TRBJ2-7 provide the parts outside the CDR3, is DVKVTQSSRYLVKRTGEKVFLECVQDMDHENMFWYRQDPGLGLRLIYFSYDVKMKEKGDIPEGYSVSREKKERFSLILESASTNQTSMYLCASSPSGSGSLYEQYFGPGTRLTVT.

The CDR3 sequence is CASSPLRQEGAFF. The V call is TRBV27, the J call TRBJ1-1. This CDR3 has 13 amino acids. Germline CDR1 and CDR2: MNHEY and SMNVEV (reference sequence).

This chain links TRBV29-1 with TRBJ1-2. From germline, CDR1 is SQVTM and CDR2 ANQGSEA. The CDR3 runs to 13 residues. The CDR3 loop is CSVDGPANYGYTF. The full variable domain, in which reference TRBV29-1 and TRBJ1-2 provide the parts outside the CDR3, is SAVISQKPSRDICQRGTSLTIQCQVDSQVTMMFWYRQQPGQSLTLIATANQGSEATYESGFVIDKFPISRPNLTFSTLTVSNMSPEDSSIYLCSVDGPANYGYTFGSGTRLTVV.

The gene calls are TRBV28 and TRBJ2-5; with no DNA, the TCRdb D assignment of TRBD1 cannot be verified. Germline lookup yields CDR1 MDHEN and CDR2 SYDVKM. CDR3 length: 16 residues. The CDR3 spells CASSLGTGQPQETQYF.

The CDR3 loop reads CASRGQQGRQPQHF. J is TRBJ1-5 and V is TRBV6-6; TCRdb indicates TRBD1, and absent DNA this call remains unverified. This CDR3 comprises 14 residues. CDR1 MNHNY and CDR2 SVGAGI come from the germline V gene (reference sequence).

Here the CDR3 reads CASSSPQGMNTEAFF. The chain couples TRBV3-1 to TRBJ1-1; TCRdb indicates TRBD1, and absent DNA this call remains unverified. The germline gives CDR1 LGHDT, CDR2 YNNKEL (reference sequence). This CDR3 is built from 15 residues.

The chain combines TRBV5-1 with TRBJ1-3; TCRdb picks TRBD1, but there is no DNA to check that call. The germline gives CDR1 SGHRS, CDR2 YFSETQ. The length of the CDR3 is 16 residues. CDR3 in amino acids: CASSLTDRLSGNTIYF. Filled out from reference TRBV5-1 and TRBJ1-3, the complete variable domain reads KAGVTQTPRYLIKTRGQQVTLSCSPISGHRSVSWYQQTPGQGLQFLFEYFSETQRNKGNFPGRFSGRQFSNSRSEMNVSTLELGDSALYLCASSLTDRLSGNTIYFGEGSWLTVV.

V and J are TRBV5-1 and TRBJ1-1; without DNA, the TCRdb call of TRBD1 cannot be checked. Per the germline V gene, CDR1 is SGHRS and CDR2 is YFSETQ. The CDR3 loop spans 16 amino acids. The CDR3 sequence is CASSFTGLDLITEAFF.

This rearrangement joins TRBV5-1 to TRBJ2-7. CDR3 length: 16 residues. Germline V gene sequence: CDR1 SGHRS, CDR2 YFSETQ. The CDR3 loop reads CASSATTVRGSYEQYF.

The rearrangement links TRBV5-1 to TRBJ1-3; TCRdb selects TRBD1, and the lack of DNA leaves this call unchecked. This CDR3 is built from 14 residues. CDR1 is SGHRS and CDR2 is YFSETQ in the germline V gene. The CDR3 protein is CASSFGQGGNTIYF.

This chain joins TRBV5-1 and TRBJ2-7; the D call of TRBD2 rests on TCRdb alone, since no DNA is present to check it. The CDR3 is 16 residues long. CDR1 and CDR2 (germline): SGHRS, YFSETQ. The CDR3 here is CASSLVGLSNSYEQYF.

The chain couples TRBV7-8 to TRBJ2-1; lacking DNA, the TRBD1 call made by TCRdb goes unchecked. CDR1 is SGHVS and CDR2 is FQNEAQ in the germline V gene. The CDR3 spans 16 residues. This chain's CDR3 is CASSNKQGATYNEQFF.

V is TRBV28 and J is TRBJ1-2; TCRdb's assignment of TRBD1 cannot be checked, as there is no DNA. CDR3 length: 14 residues. Per the germline V gene, CDR1 is MDHEN and CDR2 is SYDVKM. The chain's CDR3 is CASTRGGGRPVHTF.

The chain employs TRBV24-1 and TRBJ2-2; TCRdb's assignment of TRBD1 cannot be checked, as there is no DNA. In germline, CDR1 is KGHDR, CDR2 SFDVKD. There are 15 residues in the CDR3. The CDR3 is CATSQGQGTAGELFF.

The CDR3 loop is CSARGFGGEQFF. The chain employs TRBV20-1 and TRBJ2-1; with no DNA, the TCRdb D assignment of TRBD1 cannot be verified. Germline V gene lookup returns CDR1 DFQATT and CDR2 SNEGSKA (reference sequence). The CDR3 runs 12 residues.

The chain uses TRBV2 and TRBJ1-2. The germline V gene has CDR1 SNHLY and CDR2 FYNNEI. The CDR3 loop spans 12 amino acids. CDR3 loop: CASSVNSYGYTF.

The rearrangement joins TRBV12-3 or TRBV12-4 to TRBJ2-7; TCRdb's D gene call, TRBD1, goes unchecked for lack of DNA. The CDR3 consists of 13 residues. The CDR3 here is CASSRTGLGEQYF.

The gene calls are TRBV6-1 and TRBJ1-4; no DNA is available, so the TRBD1 call from TCRdb remains unchecked. Germline lookup yields CDR1 MNHNS and CDR2 SASEGT. The CDR3 loop spans 15 amino acids. CDR3 loop: CASSDGQQRREKLFF.

This chain uses TRBV5-1 with TRBJ2-6; TCRdb lists TRBD2, though no DNA is available to test this call. The CDR3 spans 18 residues. The germline CDR1 and CDR2 sequences are SGHRS and YFSETQ. The CDR3 loop reads CASSPEGGLKRGANVLTF.

The chain combines TRBV7-9 with TRBJ1-2. The length of the CDR3 is 14 residues. Germline V gene lookup returns CDR1 SEHNR and CDR2 FQNEAQ (reference sequence). Here the CDR3 reads CASSYGETNYGYTF.

V and J are TRBV5-6 and TRBJ2-3; TCRdb reports TRBD1, a call that lacks DNA to check it against. Germline lookup yields CDR1 SGHDT and CDR2 YYEEEE. This CDR3 has 15 residues. The CDR3 loop is CASSLRTPGTDTQYF. The variable domain in full, completed from reference TRBV5-6 and TRBJ2-3, reads DAGVTQSPTHLIKTRGQQVTLRCSPKSGHDTVSWYQQALGQGPQFIFQYYEEEERQRGNFPDRFSGHQFPNYSSELNVNALLLGDSALYLCASSLRTPGTDTQYFGPGTRLTVL.

The V gene is TRBV24-1, the J gene TRBJ1-2; the D call from TCRdb, TRBD1, cannot be confirmed without DNA. This CDR3 contains 12 residues. Per germline, CDR1 KGHDR and CDR2 SFDVKD. The chain's CDR3 is CATSGRVEGYTF.

The chain links TRBV30 to TRBJ2-7; TCRdb's assignment of TRBD1 cannot be checked, as there is no DNA. Per germline, CDR1 GTSNPN and CDR2 SVGIG (reference sequence). The length of the CDR3 is 13 residues. The CDR3 protein is CAFSGTVIYEQYF.

The V and J genes are TRBV20-1 and TRBJ2-7; lacking DNA, the TRBD1 call made by TCRdb goes unchecked. The CDR3 is 14 amino acids. CDR1 and CDR2 (germline): DFQATT, SNEGSKA (reference sequence). The CDR3: CSASAPGDNYEQYF.

Here the CDR3 reads CASSKQGRQPQHF. The chain is built from TRBV12-3 or TRBV12-4 and TRBJ1-5; as DNA is missing, the TRBD1 call by TCRdb cannot be tested. The length of the CDR3 is 13 residues.

The V call is TRBV20-1, the J call TRBJ2-3; TCRdb gives TRBD1 as the D gene, but with no DNA this cannot be confirmed. CDR1 DFQATT and CDR2 SNEGSKA come from the germline V gene (reference sequence). The CDR3 loop spans 13 amino acids. The CDR3 protein is CSASLKEGGTQYF.

V and J are TRBV18 and TRBJ2-7; the D gene TCRdb calls, TRBD1, cannot be checked with no DNA. CDR3 length: 13 residues. Germline V gives CDR1 KGHSH, CDR2 LQKENI. CDR3 sequence: CASSPRGAREQYF.

The V and J genes are TRBV12-3 or TRBV12-4 and TRBJ2-3. The CDR3 runs 14 residues. The CDR3 region is CASSFGEDTDTQYF.

The V gene is TRBV4-2, the J gene TRBJ2-7. CDR1 is LGHNA, CDR2 YNFKEQ, per germline. The CDR3 runs to 11 residues. This CDR3 reads CASSRAYEQYF.